This is a list of T cell receptor beta chains from one sample in a study of beta chain features in type 1 diabetes. Using immunoSEQ multiplex PCR, the repertoire was profiled, and TCRdb retains in-frame clones only, with some absent. Here the sample spans fewer than 900,000 clones, 17% being singletons. The sequenced material came from naive CD4+ T cells from blood. The receptors stem from a woman younger than 30 in good health. CDR3s include the opening cysteine and the closing phenylalanine or tryptophan. The order of the fields is J gene, D gene, clone size, V gene, CDR3 DNA, CDR3 protein. The D gene is left open where the match is weak. Not all rows give a size; the values are once, few, many and, for expanded clones, a class.

j_gene: TRBJ2-3
d_gene: -
abundance: -
v_gene: TRBV18
CDR3nt: TGTGCCAGCTCACCACGCGCGGTTGCGGAGGCCACAGATACGCAGTATTTT
CDR3aa: CASSPRAVAEATDTQYF

j_gene: TRBJ2-7
d_gene: -
abundance: few
v_gene: TRBV10-3
CDR3nt: TGTGCCATCAGTGAGTCCGACGGAGCCTACGAGCAGTACTTC
CDR3aa: CAISESDGAYEQYF

j_gene: TRBJ2-2
d_gene: -
abundance: few
v_gene: TRBV5-6
CDR3nt: TGTGCCAGCAGCCAGAAACAGGGCTCCGGGGAGCTGTTTTTT
CDR3aa: CASSQKQGSGELFF

j_gene: TRBJ1-4
d_gene: -
abundance: -
v_gene: TRBV15
CDR3nt: TGTGCCACCAGCGCGTGGGGGTCAGATGAAAAACTGTTTTTT
CDR3aa: CATSAWGSDEKLFF

j_gene: TRBJ1-5
d_gene: -
abundance: few
v_gene: TRBV10-3
CDR3nt: TGTGCCATCAGTGAAATAGGGGGGAGCCAGCCCCAGCATTTT
CDR3aa: CAISEIGGSQPQHF

j_gene: TRBJ2-3
d_gene: -
abundance: -
v_gene: TRBV19
CDR3nt: TGTGCCAGTAGTAGCCAGACCTACCCTGGGACAGATACGCAGTATTTT
CDR3aa: CASSSQTYPGTDTQYF

j_gene: TRBJ1-5
d_gene: -
abundance: -
v_gene: TRBV7-9
CDR3nt: TGTGCCAGCAGCTCCGGGACGTCCAATCAGCCCCAGCATTTT
CDR3aa: CASSSGTSNQPQHF

j_gene: TRBJ2-2
d_gene: -
abundance: -
v_gene: TRBV6-6
CDR3nt: TGTGCCAGCTCCCAACGGGACACCGGGGAGCTGTTTTTT
CDR3aa: CASSQRDTGELFF

j_gene: TRBJ1-5
d_gene: -
abundance: -
v_gene: TRBV7-9
CDR3nt: TGTGCCAGCAGCTTAATAGAAGGACAGCCCCAGCATTTT
CDR3aa: CASSLIEGQPQHF

j_gene: TRBJ2-1
d_gene: TRBD2
abundance: -
v_gene: TRBV5-1
CDR3nt: TGCGCCAGCAGCCGGGGACTAGCTGGAGGTGAGCAGTTCTTC
CDR3aa: CASSRGLAGGEQFF

j_gene: TRBJ2-1
d_gene: -
abundance: -
v_gene: TRBV28
CDR3nt: TGTGCCAGCAGTTTTGCGTCCCAACCGGGTGAGCAGTTCTTC
CDR3aa: CASSFASQPGEQFF

j_gene: TRBJ2-2
d_gene: TRBD1
abundance: few
v_gene: TRBV5-4
CDR3nt: TGTGCCAGCAGCTTGGAGACAGGGAGACCCGGGGAGCTGTTTTTT
CDR3aa: CASSLETGRPGELFF

j_gene: TRBJ1-5
d_gene: -
abundance: -
v_gene: TRBV9
CDR3nt: TGTGCCAGCAGCGTAGCTACAGCGGGTTCTAGGTCAGATACGCAGCATTTT
CDR3aa: CASSVATAGSRSDTQHF

j_gene: TRBJ2-2
d_gene: TRBD2
abundance: -
v_gene: TRBV7-2
CDR3nt: TGTGCCAGCAGCTCCCTTAGCGGGAGATTTTCCGGGGAGCTGTTTTTT
CDR3aa: CASSSLSGRFSGELFF

j_gene: TRBJ1-5
d_gene: -
abundance: -
v_gene: TRBV6-5
CDR3nt: TGTGCCAGCCGCAGTTCTTTGATGGGCAATCAGCCCCAGCATTTT
CDR3aa: CASRSSLMGNQPQHF

j_gene: TRBJ2-2
d_gene: -
abundance: -
v_gene: TRBV28
CDR3nt: TGTGCCAGCAGCCGGGGTGGGACCGGGGAGCTGTTTTTT
CDR3aa: CASSRGGTGELFF

j_gene: TRBJ2-5
d_gene: -
abundance: -
v_gene: TRBV18
CDR3nt: TGTGCCAGCTCACACACTTTCCCCACCGGGAGAACAGGAGAGACCCAGTACTTC
CDR3aa: CASSHTFPTGRTGETQYF

j_gene: TRBJ2-1
d_gene: TRBD2
abundance: few
v_gene: TRBV6-6
CDR3nt: TGTGCCAGCGGGAGGACTAGCGGGATCAATGAGCAGTTCTTC
CDR3aa: CASGRTSGINEQFF

j_gene: TRBJ2-3
d_gene: -
abundance: -
v_gene: TRBV9
CDR3nt: TGTGCCAGCAGCCCGAGAGGAGGAGCGGTAGACACAGATACGCAGTATTTT
CDR3aa: CASSPRGGAVDTDTQYF

j_gene: TRBJ2-3
d_gene: TRBD1
abundance: once
v_gene: TRBV10-3
CDR3nt: TGTGCCATCAGTACCTCCGGGACAGCTTACAGCACAGATACGCAGTATTTT
CDR3aa: CAISTSGTAYSTDTQYF

j_gene: TRBJ1-5
d_gene: -
abundance: -
v_gene: TRBV7-3
CDR3nt: TGTGCCAGCAGCTTATCCGGGGGCGGGCGGCAGCCCCAGCATTTT
CDR3aa: CASSLSGGGRQPQHF

j_gene: TRBJ2-7
d_gene: -
abundance: -
v_gene: TRBV28
CDR3nt: TGTGCCAGCAGTTCCGCGGCCTCTGACTACTACGAGCAGTACTTC
CDR3aa: CASSSAASDYYEQYF

j_gene: TRBJ2-1
d_gene: -
abundance: few
v_gene: TRBV5-1
CDR3nt: TGCGCCAGCAGCTTGGGGTCGAATACAGTAAGCTCCTACAATGAGCAGTTCTTC
CDR3aa: CASSLGSNTVSSYNEQFF

j_gene: TRBJ2-1
d_gene: TRBD2
abundance: few
v_gene: TRBV5-4
CDR3nt: TGTGCCAGCAGCCCGGCTAGCGGGAGCTCGAGTGAGCAGTTCTTC
CDR3aa: CASSPASGSSSEQFF

j_gene: TRBJ2-5
d_gene: -
abundance: few
v_gene: TRBV21-1
CDR3nt: TGTGCCAGCAGCAACGGGACGCTCCAAGAGACCCAGTACTTC
CDR3aa: CASSNGTLQETQYF

j_gene: TRBJ1-2
d_gene: TRBD1
abundance: -
v_gene: TRBV7-2
CDR3nt: TGTGCCAGCAGCTTAGTAACAGGGGGGAACTATGGCTACACCTTC
CDR3aa: CASSLVTGGNYGYTF

j_gene: TRBJ2-7
d_gene: -
abundance: few
v_gene: TRBV7-9
CDR3nt: TGTGCCAGCAGCTTATTCGGCTCCTACGAGCAGTACTTC
CDR3aa: CASSLFGSYEQYF

j_gene: TRBJ1-4
d_gene: -
abundance: -
v_gene: TRBV6-6
CDR3nt: TGTGCCAGCAGTGACAGGTCTGAAAAACTGTTTTTT
CDR3aa: CASSDRSEKLFF

j_gene: TRBJ2-7
d_gene: -
abundance: -
v_gene: TRBV11-1
CDR3nt: TGTGCCAGCAGCCAATTTTGGGAAAAGGACTACGAGCAGTACTTC
CDR3aa: CASSQFWEKDYEQYF

j_gene: TRBJ2-7
d_gene: -
abundance: -
v_gene: TRBV2
CDR3nt: TGTGCCAGCAGTGGAGGGGTTTCCTACGAGCAGTACTTC
CDR3aa: CASSGGVSYEQYF

j_gene: TRBJ1-1
d_gene: -
abundance: -
v_gene: TRBV6-6
CDR3nt: TGTGCCAGCAGTGTACACAGGAACACTGAAGCTTTCTTT
CDR3aa: CASSVHRNTEAFF

j_gene: TRBJ2-5
d_gene: TRBD2
abundance: few
v_gene: TRBV6-6
CDR3nt: TGTGCCAGCAGTTTTACTAGCGCCAGGGATGGCCAGTACTTC
CDR3aa: CASSFTSARDGQYF

j_gene: TRBJ1-2
d_gene: -
abundance: -
v_gene: TRBV7-2
CDR3nt: TGTGCCAGCAGCTTAGCTGGGACAACCGGATCCCTATATGGCTACACCTTC
CDR3aa: CASSLAGTTGSLYGYTF

j_gene: TRBJ2-3
d_gene: TRBD2
abundance: -
v_gene: TRBV10-3
CDR3nt: TGTGCCATCAGTGATGGGGCTAGCGGGAGTGTTGGTACGCAGTATTTT
CDR3aa: CAISDGASGSVGTQYF

j_gene: TRBJ2-5
d_gene: -
abundance: -
v_gene: TRBV5-1
CDR3nt: TGCGCCAGCAGCCGAAGCAGCGGTTCAGAGACCCAGTACTTC
CDR3aa: CASSRSSGSETQYF

j_gene: TRBJ2-7
d_gene: TRBD1
abundance: -
v_gene: TRBV6-1
CDR3nt: TGTGCCAGCAGTACAAGGACAGGGGAGTACTTC
CDR3aa: CASSTRTGEYF

j_gene: TRBJ2-7
d_gene: -
abundance: -
v_gene: TRBV7-2
CDR3nt: TGTGCCAGCTCAGGAGGGGGCCCCCGGCATGGCGAGCAGTACTTC
CDR3aa: CASSGGGPRHGEQYF

j_gene: TRBJ2-1
d_gene: -
abundance: -
v_gene: TRBV28
CDR3nt: TGTGCCAGCAGTTTAGGGTATGATGAGCAGTTCTTC
CDR3aa: CASSLGYDEQFF

j_gene: TRBJ1-2
d_gene: -
abundance: few
v_gene: TRBV29-1
CDR3nt: TGCAGCGTAGATACTAAAGGGCAGGGGAACGGCTACACCTTC
CDR3aa: CSVDTKGQGNGYTF

j_gene: TRBJ1-1
d_gene: -
abundance: few
v_gene: TRBV19
CDR3nt: TGTGCCACCTCGGACCAGGGCGTGGTAGCTTTCTTT
CDR3aa: CATSDQGVVAFF

j_gene: TRBJ2-2
d_gene: -
abundance: -
v_gene: TRBV18
CDR3nt: TGTGCCAGCTCACCACGAGGCCTCGCGAACACCGGGGAGCTGTTTTTT
CDR3aa: CASSPRGLANTGELFF

j_gene: TRBJ2-5
d_gene: -
abundance: few
v_gene: TRBV5-4
CDR3nt: TGTGCCAGCAGCTTGGTGGGACAAGAGACCCAGTACTTC
CDR3aa: CASSLVGQETQYF

j_gene: TRBJ1-5
d_gene: TRBD1
abundance: -
v_gene: TRBV6-5
CDR3nt: TGTGCCACCGGACAGGGGGCAGGTCAGCCCCAGCATTTT
CDR3aa: CATGQGAGQPQHF

j_gene: TRBJ1-5
d_gene: -
abundance: few
v_gene: TRBV7-8
CDR3nt: TGTGCCAGCAGCCAACAAGGGGAACCTCAAGGACAGCCCCAGCATTTT
CDR3aa: CASSQQGEPQGQPQHF

j_gene: TRBJ2-2
d_gene: TRBD2
abundance: -
v_gene: TRBV11-3
CDR3nt: TGTGCCAGCAGCTTACAAAAGCTAGCGGGAATGGTTGGGGAGCTGTTTTTT
CDR3aa: CASSLQKLAGMVGELFF

j_gene: TRBJ2-7
d_gene: -
abundance: few
v_gene: TRBV4-2
CDR3nt: TGTGCCAGCAGCCAATTCCCGACGACAGACGAGCAGTACTTC
CDR3aa: CASSQFPTTDEQYF

j_gene: TRBJ1-2
d_gene: -
abundance: -
v_gene: TRBV5-1
CDR3nt: TGCGCCAGCAGCGCGGGGGACTATGGCTACACCTTC
CDR3aa: CASSAGDYGYTF

j_gene: TRBJ2-3
d_gene: -
abundance: few
v_gene: TRBV4-1
CDR3nt: TGCGCCAGCAGCCAAGTTTTTCGGGAGAATGGAGATACGCAGTATTTT
CDR3aa: CASSQVFRENGDTQYF

j_gene: TRBJ1-3
d_gene: -
abundance: -
v_gene: TRBV4-3
CDR3nt: TGCGCCAGCAGCCAAGCCCTCGAAAACACCATATATTTT
CDR3aa: CASSQALENTIYF

j_gene: TRBJ1-2
d_gene: -
abundance: -
v_gene: TRBV5-1
CDR3nt: TGCGCCAGCAGCTTCCAGCCAAGCACTAACTATGGCTACACCTTC
CDR3aa: CASSFQPSTNYGYTF

j_gene: TRBJ2-4
d_gene: -
abundance: -
v_gene: TRBV4-1
CDR3nt: TGCGCCAGCAGCCAAGACCCGGCGCGAGCCCCAGCTTCCAAAAACATTCAGTACTTC
CDR3aa: CASSQDPARAPASKNIQYF

j_gene: TRBJ2-3
d_gene: -
abundance: -
v_gene: TRBV15
CDR3nt: TGTGCCACCAGGGAGGCCAGCACAGATACGCAGTATTTT
CDR3aa: CATREASTDTQYF

j_gene: TRBJ2-3
d_gene: -
abundance: few
v_gene: TRBV10-3
CDR3nt: TGTGCCATCAAAAGCACAGATACGCAGTATTTT
CDR3aa: CAIKSTDTQYF

j_gene: TRBJ2-1
d_gene: -
abundance: many
v_gene: TRBV11-1
CDR3nt: TGTGCCAGCAGCTTACACGATGAGCAGTTCTTC
CDR3aa: CASSLHDEQFF

j_gene: TRBJ2-1
d_gene: -
abundance: few
v_gene: TRBV7-2
CDR3nt: TGTGCCAGCAGCTTAGCGGGGATCTACAATGAGCAGTTCTTC
CDR3aa: CASSLAGIYNEQFF

j_gene: TRBJ2-1
d_gene: -
abundance: -
v_gene: TRBV5-6
CDR3nt: TGTGCCAGCAGCTTGGCCAGTGCACAGATCTGGCACAATGAGCAGTTCTTC
CDR3aa: CASSLASAQIWHNEQFF

j_gene: TRBJ1-2
d_gene: -
abundance: -
v_gene: TRBV28
CDR3nt: TGTGCCAGTAACAGGAGATATAACTATGGCTACACCTTC
CDR3aa: CASNRRYNYGYTF